This TCR beta chain originates from a study of shared clonotypes between healthy human individuals. At the level of the study: Each donor's CD4 naive and CD4 memory cells filled three plates apiece, CD8 naive two, and CD8 memory one.

Sequencing used immunoSEQ multiplex PCR; TCRdb keeps in-frame clones, though not all of them. The sample has 650,000 to 800,000 clones, roughly 72% seen once. The germline CDR1 and CDR2 sequences are MNHNS and SASEGT. Trimming cost V 11 bases and J 5 bases; bases outside gene matches: 15. The length of the CDR3 is 15 residues. There are many counts of this clone. The V and J genes are TRBV6-1 and TRBJ2-5, with TRBD2 identical over 9 bases. This receptor was taken from a woman under 40 in good health. The sequencing input was memory CD4+ T cells sorted from blood. The subset: CD45RA-negative fraction. The CDR3 loop is CAVTLSGRLGETQYF. In DNA form, the CDR3 reads TGTGCCGTCACACTTAGCGGGAGACTCGGGGAGACCCAGTACTTC.